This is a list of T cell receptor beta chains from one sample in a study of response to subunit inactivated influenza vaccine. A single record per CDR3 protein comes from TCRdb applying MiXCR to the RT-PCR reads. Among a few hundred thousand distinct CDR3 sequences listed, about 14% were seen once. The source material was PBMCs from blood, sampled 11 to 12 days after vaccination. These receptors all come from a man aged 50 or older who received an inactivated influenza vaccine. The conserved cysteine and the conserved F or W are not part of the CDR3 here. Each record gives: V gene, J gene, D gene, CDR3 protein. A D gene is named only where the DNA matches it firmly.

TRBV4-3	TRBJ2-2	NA	ASSQEGRGRELF
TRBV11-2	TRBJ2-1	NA	ASSFDTAAAYAQF
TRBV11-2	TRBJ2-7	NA	ASSREYEQY
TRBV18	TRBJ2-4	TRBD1	ASSPPMGQGPHLAKNIQY
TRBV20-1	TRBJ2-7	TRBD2	SANPGGTYEQY
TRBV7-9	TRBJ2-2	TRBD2	ASGPISRGGNTGELF
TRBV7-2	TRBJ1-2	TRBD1	ASSLVSGQGANYGYT
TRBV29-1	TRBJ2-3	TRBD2	SQTSGTDTQY
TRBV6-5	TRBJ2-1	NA	ASSYFGSHNEQF
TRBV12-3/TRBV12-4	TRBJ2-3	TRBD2	ASSLEVLAGTDTQY
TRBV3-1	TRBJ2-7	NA	ASSQGRSSYEQY
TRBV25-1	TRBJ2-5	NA	ASSILEGDGAQY
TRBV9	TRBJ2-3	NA	ASSTGSLGFGDTQY
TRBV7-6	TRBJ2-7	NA	ASSLAQGGSYEQY
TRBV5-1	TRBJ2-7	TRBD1	ASNPGQGVGEQY
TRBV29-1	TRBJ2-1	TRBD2	SVSLAGTYNEQF
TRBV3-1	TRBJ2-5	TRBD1	ASSHDGTENQETQY
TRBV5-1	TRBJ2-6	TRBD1	ASSSGTGFIPSSGANVLT
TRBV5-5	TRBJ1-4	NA	ASSLTGFGEKLF
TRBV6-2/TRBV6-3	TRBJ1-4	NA	ASSYGQMRKLF
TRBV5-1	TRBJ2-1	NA	ASSSDSSGDEQF
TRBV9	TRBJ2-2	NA	ASSVEPSANTGELF